The sequence of this T cell receptor beta chain was determined in a study of blood T cell repertoires in COVID-19 (TCRdb year 2020). Study-level background: Collaborator samples came from the United States, Italy and Spain and covered acute and convalescent phases of COVID-19. The material from the prospective study consisted of cDNA or gDNA derived from T cells, B-cell-depleted T cells, or PBMCs. The dataset comprised deeply sampled blood TCRbeta repertoires from subjects exposed to, actively infected with, or recovered from COVID-19. A freely available public database, intended as a resource for researchers studying the immune response to SARS-CoV-2, is where the repertoires were released. Samples came from the ongoing ImmuneRACE study (first 160 participants) plus 1,254 subjects from 6 global collaborators. The sample metadata nearly always contained a de-identified subject ID, COVID-19 status, age in years and sex. Where HLA class I and class II types were available, the types were taken from metadata supplied by the sample provider, not from assay-based typing. Points the paper makes about the study in general: How much clinical and demographic metadata was included differed by source and by participant, and the metadata was provided uncurated.

TCRbeta CDR3 regions were amplified from genomic DNA by means of the immunoSEQ Assay, a bias-controlled multiplex PCR. The study's own analysis went as follows. Within the assay, amplification of reference gene primers was used to estimate how many nucleated cells each sample contained. To quantify the absolute abundance of each unique TCRbeta CDR3 rearrangement, sequence reads were collapsed and filtered. For each sample, productive Simpson clonality was calculated as the square root of Simpson's diversity index across productive rearrangements. Here the immuneACCESS table is served through TCRdb, limited to in-frame sequences with V and J called. Missing clones are a known gap in these copies; in checked studies unresolved V genes cover under half, and the rest lacks a known reason. The V and J calls and clone size were taken over from that table, and D and trimming were inferred from the DNA. The sample includes over 100,000 clones, with about 88% observed a single time. Of the sample, 1.1% to 1.5% is held by the ten largest clones.

Collaborating institutions collected whole blood in K2EDTA tubes following their own protocols. For TCRbeta analysis, collaborators shipped samples in one of three forms: frozen whole blood, isolated PBMCs, or DNA extracted from either of those sample types. From the cysteine through the phenylalanine, the CDR3 covers 15 amino acids. Only CDR3 DNA is held: 45 bases, read in frame from base 1. V loses 11 bases at its end and J loses 8 bases; junction bases beyond the gene matches: 18. From the germline V gene (reference sequence), CDR1 is LNHDA and CDR2 is SQIVND. In regard to this clone: Its antigen is still unknown. Within one base of it there is no much larger clone, and no base qualities were kept.

Sequenced input: peripheral blood. Recombination linked TRBV19 to TRBJ1-2; 9 middle bases align to TRBD1. This receptor was identified in a man in his forties with acute or convalescent COVID-19. The nucleotide sequence reads TGTGCCCACAAGCCCCCCATACAGGGGGCTGACGGCTACACCTTC. Translation gives CAHKPPIQGADGYTF. This CDR3, with the reference TRBV19 and TRBJ1-2 proteins standing in past its ends, gives the full variable domain DGGITQSPKYLFRKEGQNVTLSCEQNLNHDAMYWYRQDPGQGLRLIYYSQIVNDFQKGDIAEGYSVSREKKESFPLTVTSAQKNPTAFYLCAHKPPIQGADGYTFGSGTRLTVV.